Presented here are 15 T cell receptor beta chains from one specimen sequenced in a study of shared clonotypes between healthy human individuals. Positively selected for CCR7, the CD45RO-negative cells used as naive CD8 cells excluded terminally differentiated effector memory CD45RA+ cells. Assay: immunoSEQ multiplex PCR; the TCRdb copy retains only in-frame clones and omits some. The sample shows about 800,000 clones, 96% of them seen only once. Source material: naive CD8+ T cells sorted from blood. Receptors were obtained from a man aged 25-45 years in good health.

The CDR3 sequence: CASSPKGATNTDTQYF. In DNA form, the CDR3 reads TGTGCCAGCAGCCCAAAAGGGGCCACGAACACAGATACGCAGTATTTT. The chain combines TRBV7-9 with TRBJ2-3, with TRBD1 as a possible D gene (5 bases). The CDR3 contains 16 residues. Per the germline V gene, CDR1 is SEHNR and CDR2 is FQNEAQ (reference sequence). V was trimmed by 5 bases and J by 2 bases, leaving 17 bases between them.

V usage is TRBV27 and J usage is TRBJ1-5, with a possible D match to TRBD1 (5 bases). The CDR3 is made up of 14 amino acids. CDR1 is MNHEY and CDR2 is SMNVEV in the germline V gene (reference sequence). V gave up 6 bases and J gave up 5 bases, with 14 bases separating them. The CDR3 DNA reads TGTGCCAGCAGCGCGTCGGGGCAATATCAGCCCCAGCATTTT. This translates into CASSASGQYQPQHF.

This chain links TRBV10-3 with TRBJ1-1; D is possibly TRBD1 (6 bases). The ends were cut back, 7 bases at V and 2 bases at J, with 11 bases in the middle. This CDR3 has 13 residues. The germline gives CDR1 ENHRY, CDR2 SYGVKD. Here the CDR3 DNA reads TGTGCCATCAATGTGGGGGGCAACACTGAAGCTTTCTTT. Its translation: CAINVGGNTEAFF.

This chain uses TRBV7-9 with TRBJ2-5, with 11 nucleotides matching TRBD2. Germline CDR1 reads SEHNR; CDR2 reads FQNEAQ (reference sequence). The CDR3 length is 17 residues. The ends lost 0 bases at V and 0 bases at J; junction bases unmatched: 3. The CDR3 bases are TGTGCCAGCAGCTTAGCCGCTAGCGGGAGGAACCAAGAGACCCAGTACTTC. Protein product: CASSLAASGRNQETQYF.

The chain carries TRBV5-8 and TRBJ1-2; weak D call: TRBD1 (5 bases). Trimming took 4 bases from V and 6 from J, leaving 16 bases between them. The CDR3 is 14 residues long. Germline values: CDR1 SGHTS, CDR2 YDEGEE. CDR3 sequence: CASSIQTVLDGYTF. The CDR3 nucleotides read TGTGCCAGCAGCATACAGACAGTCTTGGATGGCTACACCTTC. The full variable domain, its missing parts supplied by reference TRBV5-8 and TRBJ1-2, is EAGVTQSPTHLIKTRGQQATLRCSPISGHTSVYWYQQALGLGLQFLLWYDEGEERNRGNFPPRFSGRQFPNYSSELNVNALELEDSALYLCASSIQTVLDGYTFGSGTRLTVV.

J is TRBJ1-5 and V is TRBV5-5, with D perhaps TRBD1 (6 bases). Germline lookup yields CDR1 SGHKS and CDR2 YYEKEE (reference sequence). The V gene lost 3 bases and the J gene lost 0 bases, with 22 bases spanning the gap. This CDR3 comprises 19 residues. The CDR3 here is CASSSLLVGGRNSNQPQHF. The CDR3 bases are TGTGCCAGCAGCTCACTTTTAGTTGGGGGGCGAAATAGCAATCAGCCCCAGCATTTT.

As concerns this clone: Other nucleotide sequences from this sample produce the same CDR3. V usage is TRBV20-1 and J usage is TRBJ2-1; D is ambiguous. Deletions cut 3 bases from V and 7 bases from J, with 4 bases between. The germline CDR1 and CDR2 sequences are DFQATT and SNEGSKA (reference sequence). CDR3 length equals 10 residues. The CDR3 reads CSARVNEQFF. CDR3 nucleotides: TGCAGTGCTAGGGTTAATGAGCAGTTCTTC.

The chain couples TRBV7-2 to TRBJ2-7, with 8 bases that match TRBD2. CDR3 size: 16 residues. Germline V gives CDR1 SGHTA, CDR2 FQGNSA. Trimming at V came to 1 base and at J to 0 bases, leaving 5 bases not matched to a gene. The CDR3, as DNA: TGTGCCAGCAGCTTAGTCGCGGGAGGCTTCTCCTACGAGCAGTACTTC. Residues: CASSLVAGGFSYEQYF.

As DNA, the CDR3 is TGTGCCACCAGCAAAATTAGCGGGGAGCCTTACGAGCAGTACTTC. This translates into CATSKISGEPYEQYF. The gene calls are TRBV15 and TRBJ2-7; 8 bases map to TRBD2. The J segment lost 4 bases and the V segment lost 4 bases, leaving 9 bases of the junction unmatched. Germline V gene lookup returns CDR1 LNHNV and CDR2 YYDKDF (reference sequence). The CDR3 is made up of 15 amino acids.

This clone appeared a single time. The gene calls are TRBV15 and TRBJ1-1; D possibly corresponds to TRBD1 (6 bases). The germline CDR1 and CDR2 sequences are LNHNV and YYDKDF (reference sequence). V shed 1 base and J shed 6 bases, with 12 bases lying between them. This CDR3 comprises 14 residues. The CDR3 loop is CATSRVRGSAEAFF. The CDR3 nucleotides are TGTGCCACCAGCAGAGTTAGGGGGTCGGCTGAAGCTTTCTTT.

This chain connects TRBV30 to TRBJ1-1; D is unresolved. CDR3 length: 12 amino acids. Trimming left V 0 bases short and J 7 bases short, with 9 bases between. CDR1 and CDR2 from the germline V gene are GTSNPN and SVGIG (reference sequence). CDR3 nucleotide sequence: TGTGCCTGGAGTGTCCGGACGGTTGAAGCTTTCTTT. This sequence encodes CAWSVRTVEAFF.

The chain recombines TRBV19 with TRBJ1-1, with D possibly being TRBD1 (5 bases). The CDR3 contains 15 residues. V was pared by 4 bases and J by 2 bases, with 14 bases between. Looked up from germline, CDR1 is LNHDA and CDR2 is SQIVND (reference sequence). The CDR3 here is CASSTPFTGNTEAFF. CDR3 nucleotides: TGTGCCAGTAGTACCCCATTCACAGGAAACACTGAAGCTTTCTTT. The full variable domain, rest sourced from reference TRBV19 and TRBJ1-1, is DGGITQSPKYLFRKEGQNVTLSCEQNLNHDAMYWYRQDPGQGLRLIYYSQIVNDFQKGDIAEGYSVSREKKESFPLTVTSAQKNPTAFYLCASSTPFTGNTEAFFGQGTRLTVV.

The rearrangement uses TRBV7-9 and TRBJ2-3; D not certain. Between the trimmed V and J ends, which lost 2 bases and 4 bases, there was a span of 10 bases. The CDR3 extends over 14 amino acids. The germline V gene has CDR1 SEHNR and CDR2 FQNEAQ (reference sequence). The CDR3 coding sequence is TGTGCCAGCAGCTTATCGCTTCTTCCAGATACGCAGTATTTT. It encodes CASSLSLLPDTQYF.

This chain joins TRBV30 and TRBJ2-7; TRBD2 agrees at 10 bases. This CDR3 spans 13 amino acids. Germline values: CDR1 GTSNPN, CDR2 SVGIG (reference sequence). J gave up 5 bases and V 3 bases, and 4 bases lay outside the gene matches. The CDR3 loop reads CAWSLGLANEQYF. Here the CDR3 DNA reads TGTGCCTGGAGCCTGGGACTAGCGAACGAGCAGTACTTC.

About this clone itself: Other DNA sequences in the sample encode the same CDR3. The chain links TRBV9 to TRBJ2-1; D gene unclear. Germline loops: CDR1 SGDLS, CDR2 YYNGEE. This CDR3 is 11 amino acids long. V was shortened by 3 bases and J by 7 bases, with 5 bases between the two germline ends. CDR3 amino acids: CASSAGNEQFF. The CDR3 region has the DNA TGTGCCAGCAGCGCGGGTAATGAGCAGTTCTTC.